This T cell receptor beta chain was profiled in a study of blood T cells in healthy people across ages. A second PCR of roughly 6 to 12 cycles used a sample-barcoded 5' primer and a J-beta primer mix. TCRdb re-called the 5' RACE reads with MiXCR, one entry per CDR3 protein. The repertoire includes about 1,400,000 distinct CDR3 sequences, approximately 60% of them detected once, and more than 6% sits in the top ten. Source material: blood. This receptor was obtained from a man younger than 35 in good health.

The CDR3 region has the DNA TGTGCCAGCAATACTCTGGGACTAGCGGACACCGGGGAGCTGTTTTTT. Amino acid sequence: CASNTLGLADTGELFF. The chain carries TRBV2 and TRBJ2-2; 11 bases fit TRBD2. The germline V gene encodes CDR1 SNHLY and CDR2 FYNNEI. This CDR3 has 16 residues. V lost 7 bases and J lost 3; bases outside the gene matches: 7.